These 17 T cell receptor beta chains came from one sample sequenced in a study of T cell responses to AZD1222 COVID-19 vaccine. The data were produced by immunoSEQ multiplex PCR, yet TCRdb's version contains in-frame clones alone and is incomplete. The sample holds roughly 120,000 clones, 70% to 90% seen once. The specimen was peripheral blood, collected on day 0 of AZD1222 vaccination. All receptors come from an adult in good health.

This clone came up a few times. Other nucleotide sequences from this sample produce the same CDR3. The chain uses TRBV9 and TRBJ1-4, with 9 nucleotides matching TRBD1. There are 16 residues in the CDR3. The V gene's germline CDR1 is SGDLS and CDR2 YYNGEE. With 0 bases clipped from V and 2 bases from J, the junction kept 2 bases outside the gene matches. The CDR3: CASSVGGTGTNEKLFF. Here the CDR3 DNA reads TGTGCCAGCAGCGTAGGTGGGACAGGGACTAATGAAAAACTGTTTTTT.

The CDR3 loop reads CASSRDLYEQYF. Here the CDR3 DNA reads TGTGCCAGCAGCCGAGACCTCTACGAGCAGTACTTC. The chain has TRBV28 and TRBJ2-7; D remains ambiguous. The CDR3 contains 12 residues. Looked up from germline, CDR1 is MDHEN and CDR2 is SYDVKM. V lost 6 bases, J lost 3 bases, and 9 bases lay in between. The whole variable domain, filled in from reference TRBV28 and TRBJ2-7, reads DVKVTQSSRYLVKRTGEKVFLECVQDMDHENMFWYRQDPGLGLRLIYFSYDVKMKEKGDIPEGYSVSREKKERFSLILESASTNQTSMYLCASSRDLYEQYFGPGTRLTVT.

The chain recombines TRBV29-1 with TRBJ2-7, with D perhaps given as TRBD1 or TRBD2 (6 bases each). Trimming left V 6 bases short and J 5 bases short, with 14 bases between. This CDR3 has 12 amino acids. From germline, CDR1 is SQVTM and CDR2 ANQGSEA. CDR3: CSVGGGNDEQYF. CDR3 DNA: TGCAGCGTGGGGGGCGGGAACGACGAGCAGTACTTC.

This rearrangement joins TRBV14 to TRBJ1-2; TRBD1 matches at 8 bases. The V gene end was trimmed by 5 bases and the J gene end by 7 bases; junction bases not matched to a gene: 9. The germline CDR1 and CDR2 sequences are SGHDN and FVKESK. This CDR3 region has 14 residues. CDR3 bases: TGTGCCAGCAGCTACCTGACAGGGGACTCTGGCTACACCTTC. It codes for CASSYLTGDSGYTF.

This clone was recorded once. The rearrangement uses TRBV30 and TRBJ1-5; D uncertain. Between the trimmed V and J ends, which lost 0 bases and 3 bases, there was a span of 9 bases. The germline V gene encodes CDR1 GTSNPN and CDR2 SVGIG (reference sequence). This CDR3 is built from 14 residues. The CDR3 sequence is CAWSVYGDNQPQHF. DNA of the CDR3: TGTGCCTGGAGTGTATACGGGGACAATCAGCCCCAGCATTTT.

The V and J genes are TRBV3-1 (or the pseudogene TRBV3-2) and TRBJ2-7; 7 bases fit TRBD2. This CDR3 region has 13 residues. Germline V lookup: CDR1 LGHDT, CDR2 YNNKEL (reference sequence). V lost 4 bases to trimming and J lost 6 bases; unmatched junction nucleotides: 6. The CDR3 nucleotides read TGTGCCAGCAGCCCCGGGACTACTCCCGAGCAGTACTTC. Its protein is CASSPGTTPEQYF.

This clone turned up a few times. This chain joins TRBV4-2 and TRBJ2-3, with D perhaps matching TRBD1 or TRBD2 (5 bases each). Trimming cost V 3 bases and J 0 bases, with 10 bases left between them. Germline V gene sequence: CDR1 LGHNA, CDR2 YNFKEQ. The CDR3 is 15 residues long. CDR3: CASSQGTLSTDTQYF. The CDR3 DNA follows: TGTGCCAGCAGCCAGGGGACCCTAAGCACAGATACGCAGTATTTT.

The rearrangement joins TRBV11-2 to TRBJ1-2; no clear D. The V gene lost 7 bases and the J gene lost 4 bases, with 13 bases spanning the gap. CDR3 size: 13 residues. Germline assignment: CDR1 SGHAT and CDR2 FQNNGV. CDR3 amino acids: CASTNQRAYGYTF. As DNA, the CDR3 is TGTGCCAGCACCAACCAACGGGCCTATGGCTACACCTTC.

The chain uses TRBV28 and TRBJ2-1; 7 bases line up with TRBD2. V lost 6 bases and J lost 7; bases outside the gene matches: 18. The CDR3 is 17 amino acids. CDR1 and CDR2 from the germline V gene are MDHEN and SYDVKM. CDR3 bases: TGTGCCAGCAGCACACTCGGGGAGGGAAAATCTTGGAATGAGCAGTTCTTC. It is translated as CASSTLGEGKSWNEQFF.

V gene TRBV27 combines with J gene TRBJ1-2; D may be TRBD1 (5 bases). Germline loops: CDR1 MNHEY, CDR2 SMNVEV (reference sequence). Trimming removed 6 bases from V and 6 bases from J, with 17 bases in between. This CDR3 comprises 14 residues. The CDR3: CASRTPGRSDGYTF. In DNA, the CDR3 is TGTGCCAGCAGGACGCCAGGGCGTTCCGATGGCTACACCTTC.

This rearrangement joins TRBV4-3 to TRBJ1-3; D uncertain. V dropped 0 bases and J dropped 0 bases, with 12 bases sitting between them. This CDR3 is built from 17 residues. Germline V CDR1 and CDR2: LGHNA, YSLEER. Written as DNA, the CDR3 is TGCGCCAGCAGCCAAGATCCCCAGGTTCTCTCTGGAAACACCATATATTTT. This encodes CASSQDPQVLSGNTIYF.

This chain uses TRBV2 with TRBJ2-7, with D possibly being TRBD1 (6 bases). The CDR3 is 15 residues long. Germline assignment: CDR1 SNHLY and CDR2 FYNNEI. The V end was cut by 5 bases, the J end by 1 base, with 15 bases between. CDR3 in DNA: TGTGCCAGCAGTTACCGGGACATAGAATCCTACGAGCAGTACTTC. The encoded protein is CASSYRDIESYEQYF.

The chain combines TRBV9 with TRBJ2-2, with D perhaps matching TRBD1 (6 bases). Germline-derived CDR1 and CDR2 are SGDLS and YYNGEE. The CDR3 runs 15 residues. The V end was cut by 0 bases, the J end by 4 bases, with 10 bases between. The CDR3 nucleotides are TGTGCCAGCAGCGTAGTTGCAGGGGCCACCGGGGAGCTGTTTTTT. Translation: CASSVVAGATGELFF. Complete variable domain (other parts from reference TRBV9 and TRBJ2-2): DSGVTQTPKHLITATGQRVTLRCSPRSGDLSVYWYQQSLDQGLQFLIQYYNGEERAKGNILERFSAQQFPDLHSELNLSSLELGDSALYFCASSVVAGATGELFFGEGSRLTVL.

This clone was seen a single time. This chain links TRBV18 with TRBJ1-6; the D is unclear. Trimming shortened V by 5 bases and J by 15 bases, and 17 bases separated the two germline ends. CDR3 length: 13 amino acids. Germline V gene sequence: CDR1 KGHSH, CDR2 LQKENI. CDR3 in DNA: TGTGCCAGCTCATCTCGTACACCTGACGTCCTCCACTTT. Its protein is CASSSRTPDVLHF.

V gene TRBV9 combines with J gene TRBJ1-3; no clear D. The germline gives CDR1 SGDLS, CDR2 YYNGEE. Trimming cost V 3 bases and J 0 bases, with 13 bases left between them. The CDR3 runs to 16 residues. In nucleotides, the CDR3 is TGTGCCAGCAGCGCACAACTTGACACCTCTGGAAACACCATATATTTT. This encodes CASSAQLDTSGNTIYF.

This CDR3 reads CASSAAGTGEGYTF. The CDR3 bases are TGTGCCAGCAGCGCGGCCGGGACAGGGGAAGGCTACACCTTC. The V call is TRBV9, the J call TRBJ1-2; 10 bases are shared with TRBD1. Trimming cost V 3 bases and J 8 bases; bases outside gene matches: 7. CDR1 and CDR2 (germline): SGDLS, YYNGEE. The CDR3 runs to 14 residues. The whole variable domain, filled in from reference TRBV9 and TRBJ1-2, reads DSGVTQTPKHLITATGQRVTLRCSPRSGDLSVYWYQQSLDQGLQFLIQYYNGEERAKGNILERFSAQQFPDLHSELNLSSLELGDSALYFCASSAAGTGEGYTFGSGTRLTVV.

DNA of the CDR3: TGCGCCAGCAGCCAAACTAGCGGGAGGGCCAAAGAGCAGTACTTC. This sequence encodes CASSQTSGRAKEQYF. V and J are TRBV4-1 and TRBJ2-7; 13 nucleotides agree with TRBD2. The CDR3 is 15 residues long. Germline values: CDR1 MGHRA, CDR2 YSYEKL. Trimming at V came to 2 bases and at J to 7 bases, leaving 5 bases not matched to a gene.